This passage covers 18 T cell receptor beta chains from one sample sequenced in a study of blood T cell repertoires in COVID-19. The assay was immunoSEQ multiplex PCR, and TCRdb's table has in-frame clones only and misses some. The sample has 70,000 to 80,000 clones, 83% seen once. The sample was peripheral blood. These receptors came from a man older than 75 with acute or convalescent COVID-19.

This clone was seen just once. The chain couples TRBV9 to TRBJ2-3, with D possibly matching TRBD1 (5 bases). This CDR3 spans 14 amino acids. V lost 4 bases to trimming and J lost 5 bases, with 14 bases between them. Germline V lookup: CDR1 SGDLS, CDR2 YYNGEE. The CDR3 protein is CASSTRQWVDTQYF. CDR3 in DNA: TGTGCCAGCAGCACCCGACAGTGGGTAGATACGCAGTATTTT.

The count of this clone is one. V is TRBV5-1 and J is TRBJ1-6; D gene uncertain. The CDR3 is 15 amino acids. The germline V and J ends were trimmed by 3 bases and 1 base, with 8 bases remaining between them. The germline gives CDR1 SGHRS, CDR2 YFSETQ. Written as DNA, the CDR3 is TGCGCCAGCAGCTCCCCAGAATCCTATAATTCACCCCTCCACTTT. Amino acids: CASSSPESYNSPLHF.

V and J are TRBV5-1 and TRBJ1-5; the D is unclear. The ends were cut back, 1 base at V and 0 bases at J, with 8 bases in the middle. The CDR3 is 15 amino acids. CDR1 and CDR2 from the germline V gene are SGHRS and YFSETQ. The CDR3 sequence is CASSLTGDSNQPQHF. CDR3 DNA sequence: TGCGCCAGCAGCTTGACCGGGGATAGCAATCAGCCCCAGCATTTT.

This clone was recorded only once. V and J are TRBV2 and TRBJ1-2; no clear D. Germline assignment: CDR1 SNHLY and CDR2 FYNNEI. The V gene lost 7 bases and the J gene lost 0 bases, with 12 bases spanning the gap. This CDR3 comprises 14 residues. CDR3 DNA sequence: TGTGCCAGCAAGAGGGAGCAGACTAACTATGGCTACACCTTC. Amino acids: CASKREQTNYGYTF.

The chain is built from TRBV24-1 and TRBJ2-3; a possible D gene is TRBD2 (9 bases). This CDR3 is 14 amino acids long. Germline CDR1 and CDR2: KGHDR and SFDVKD. Deletions cut 10 bases from V and 9 bases from J, with 22 bases between. Written as DNA, the CDR3 is TGTGCCACTGGCCGGACAGGGACTAGCTTAACGCAGTATTTT. Its translation is CATGRTGTSLTQYF.

This clone was picked up one time. The chain recombines TRBV6-5 with TRBJ2-1; 11 bases agree with TRBD1. After removal of 6 bases from V and 7 bases from J, the junction contained 2 bases not matched to a gene. The CDR3 totals 13 residues. The germline gives CDR1 MNHEY, CDR2 SVGAGI. CDR3 in DNA: TGTGCCAGCAGGGGGACAGGGGGAAATGAGCAGTTCTTC. Translated: CASRGTGGNEQFF.

This clone occurred a few times. The chain employs TRBV6-5 and TRBJ2-7; the D gene is possibly TRBD1 (6 bases). There are 15 residues in the CDR3. V lost 0 bases and J 1 base, leaving 10 bases between the germline ends. The germline CDR1 and CDR2 sequences are MNHEY and SVGAGI. CDR3 protein: CASSYSRQASYEQYF. CDR3 nucleotide sequence: TGTGCCAGCAGTTACTCGCGACAGGCTTCCTACGAGCAGTACTTC.

The chain recombines TRBV3-1 (or the pseudogene TRBV3-2) with TRBJ2-4; maybe TRBD2 (6 bases). The CDR3 consists of 14 residues. CDR1 is LGHDT, CDR2 YNNKEL, per germline (reference sequence). The V gene lost 2 bases and the J gene lost 1 base, with 6 bases spanning the gap. CDR3 in DNA: TGTGCCAGCAGCCAACGGGGGGCCAAAAACATTCAGTACTTC. Protein: CASSQRGAKNIQYF.

The chain uses TRBV10-3 and TRBJ2-7, with TRBD2 matching over 8 bases. CDR1 ENHRY and CDR2 SYGVKD come from the germline V gene. Germline trimming cut 5 bases from V and 5 bases from J; bases unmatched to any gene: 8. The CDR3 loop spans 14 amino acids. CDR3 bases: TGTGCCATCAGTCTTAGCGGGACTAATGACGAGCAGTACTTC. Translating gives CAISLSGTNDEQYF.

This clone was detected a few times. V is TRBV24-1 and J is TRBJ2-1; perhaps TRBD1 as D (6 bases). V lost 9 bases to trimming and J lost 6 bases, with 20 bases between them. CDR3 size: 15 residues. The germline V gene has CDR1 KGHDR and CDR2 SFDVKD. CDR3 sequence (DNA): TGTGCCACCGGCCAGAATTCGCTCAGGGGCAATGAGCAGTTCTTC. Translation gives CATGQNSLRGNEQFF.

The chain employs TRBV19 and TRBJ1-1; possibly TRBD1 for D (5 bases). The germline gives CDR1 LNHDA, CDR2 SQIVND (reference sequence). Between the trimmed V and J ends, which lost 7 bases and 1 base, there was a span of 22 bases. This CDR3 spans 17 amino acids. CDR3 sequence: CASTNPGGGLGNTEAFF. The CDR3 nucleotides are TGTGCCAGTACGAACCCGGGGGGGGGACTCGGGAACACTGAAGCTTTCTTT.

The chain links TRBV28 to TRBJ2-7, with a tentative D call TRBD1 (6 bases). With 6 bases removed from V and 0 bases from J, the gap between germline ends came to 15 bases. Germline CDR1 and CDR2: MDHEN and SYDVKM. CDR3 size: 15 residues. The DNA for the CDR3 is TGTGCCAGCAGCCCTGGGGACACGAGCTCCTACGAGCAGTACTTC. This translates into CASSPGDTSSYEQYF.

This clone was observed a handful of times. The chain combines TRBV6-2 or TRBV6-3 with TRBJ1-1; 8 nucleotides align to TRBD1. Germline loops: CDR1 MNHEY, CDR2 SVGEGT. V was pared by 6 bases and J by 8 bases, with 8 bases of the junction left unmatched. The CDR3 has 13 amino acids. The CDR3 spells CASSLSRQGEAFF. In DNA form, the CDR3 reads TGTGCCAGCAGCTTATCGAGACAGGGGGAAGCTTTCTTT.

This chain connects TRBV5-4 to TRBJ1-4; 9 bases line up with TRBD1. Germline V gene lookup returns CDR1 SGHNT and CDR2 YYREEE (reference sequence). With 4 bases clipped from V and 4 bases from J, the junction kept 8 bases outside the gene matches. CDR3 length: 16 residues. CDR3 DNA sequence: TGTGCCAGCAGCCCTCAACAGGGGGCAGGTAATGAAAAACTGTTTTTT. Translating gives CASSPQQGAGNEKLFF.

The J gene is TRBJ2-3, the V gene TRBV5-1, with 7 bases lining up with TRBD2. CDR1 SGHRS and CDR2 YFSETQ come from the germline V gene. The junction had 7 bases not matched to a gene; V was cut back by 0 bases and J by 6 bases. The CDR3 spans 15 residues. The CDR3 nucleotides are TGCGCCAGCAGCTTGGCCCTGGGTAGCGGGGATACGCAGTATTTT. Translating it yields CASSLALGSGDTQYF.

This clone was observed a single time. Germline is not matched at one junction end, which may reflect a read error. The chain joins TRBV7-7 to TRBJ2-5; TRBD1 matches 10 bases. Germline CDR1 reads SSHAT; CDR2 reads FNYEAQ (reference sequence). CDR3 size: 15 residues. CDR3 protein: CASSPLGQGLETQYF. As DNA, the CDR3 is TGTGCTAGCAGCCCTTTGGGACAGGGGTTAGAGACCCAGTACTTC.

The chain joins TRBV7-8 to TRBJ1-5; maybe TRBD1 (5 bases). CDR3 length: 16 amino acids. Trimming shortened V by 4 bases and J by 3 bases, and 16 bases separated the two germline ends. CDR1 and CDR2 from the germline V gene are SGHVS and FQNEAQ. CDR3 nucleotides: TGTGCCAGCAGCTCCGGGGGGGGATTGGACAATCAGCCCCAGCATTTT. Its translation is CASSSGGGLDNQPQHF. Full variable domain (outside the CDR3, taken from reference TRBV7-8 and TRBJ1-5): GAGVSQSPRYKVAKRGQDVALRCDPISGHVSLFWYQQALGQGPEFLTYFQNEAQLDKSGLPSDRFFAERPEGSVSTLKIQRTQQEDSAVYLCASSSGGGLDNQPQHFGDGTRLSIL.

The chain couples TRBV19 to TRBJ2-3; 8 nucleotides line up with TRBD2. The CDR3 runs to 16 residues. The germline V gene has CDR1 LNHDA and CDR2 SQIVND (reference sequence). V lost 7 bases and J lost 0; bases outside the gene matches: 9. The CDR3 DNA reads TGTGCCAGTATTGATAGCGGGATCTCTAGCACAGATACGCAGTATTTT. Its protein product is CASIDSGISSTDTQYF. The full variable domain, with the rest looked up from reference TRBV19 and TRBJ2-3, is DGGITQSPKYLFRKEGQNVTLSCEQNLNHDAMYWYRQDPGQGLRLIYYSQIVNDFQKGDIAEGYSVSREKKESFPLTVTSAQKNPTAFYLCASIDSGISSTDTQYFGPGTRLTVL.